This TCR beta chain originates from a study of cytomegalovirus exposure and HLA in healthy donors. Study-level background: Genotyping of roughly 400 donors showed that about 79% belonged to the Caucasian-associated ancestry cluster. Overall study findings and caveats: Analysis performed later showed TCR beta chains linked to HLA being more clonally expanded than equally common others. Excluded were some V segments that proved indistinguishable, including TRBV6-2 and TRBV6-3. A missense variant in DCLRE1C was later tied to TCR beta V- and J-gene trimming.

On this clone: No antigen is known for it.

Researchers ran the PCR with 60 Vbeta and 13 Jbeta primers. Libraries were prepared by immunoSEQ multiplex PCR; TCRdb keeps only in-frame clonotypes and omits some of them. The table lists some 100,000 clones, 65% to 80% of them singletons. The CDR3 is 18 amino acids. Germline CDR1 is KGHSH and CDR2 is LQKENI. V lost 0 bases, J lost 2 bases, and 9 bases stayed unmatched. The sequence derives from a woman aged 40-49 years in good health and CMV-seronegative. The sample taken for sequencing was PBMCs. This chain uses TRBV18 with TRBJ2-3, with 9 bases matching TRBD2. The CDR3, as DNA: TGTGCCAGCTCACCACCGATAGCGGGAGCCCTTTCCACAGATACGCAGTATTTT. It encodes CASSPPIAGALSTDTQYF.